A single sample is the source of the 13 T cell receptor beta chains below, sequenced in a study of CD8 T cells in Susac syndrome (dated by TCRdb to the late 2010s). To prepare the library, the immunoSEQ multiplex PCR assay was applied. RNA was extracted using the RNeasy kit, and about 0.45 to 1 ug of the RNA was reverse transcribed with random hexamers. Using fastp at Q25 and MiXCR, TCRdb reprocessed the public reads and kept productive beta chains. When rows share a CDR3 protein, they turn into one entry using the most common DNA and genes. Recorded for this sample are approximately 180,000 distinct CDR3 sequences; 91% of them occurred a single time. The ten biggest clones cover 0.087% of the sample. Sequenced input: CD4+ T cells from PBMCs. These receptors all stem from a human donor with Susac syndrome.

The rearrangement uses TRBV5-1 and TRBJ1-2; 7 bases match TRBD1. J lost 7 bases, V lost 4 bases, and 10 bases had no gene match. Per germline, CDR1 SGHRS and CDR2 YFSETQ. The CDR3 has 14 amino acids. Here the CDR3 reads CASSLGGPSGGYTF. DNA of the CDR3: TGCGCCAGCAGCCTAGGGGGCCCCTCCGGTGGCTACACCTTC.

The chain has TRBV20-1 and TRBJ2-1; no reliable D call. CDR3 length: 14 amino acids. Germline CDR1 reads DFQATT; CDR2 reads SNEGSKA (reference sequence). The V gene lost 1 base and the J gene lost 0 bases, with 7 bases spanning the gap. The CDR3 reads CSARGPNSYNEQFF. CDR3 DNA: TGCAGTGCTAGAGGGCCGAACTCCTACAATGAGCAGTTCTTC.

The chain is built from TRBV30 and TRBJ2-3; D might be TRBD1 or TRBD2, each matching 5 bases. CDR3 length: 15 residues. From germline, CDR1 is GTSNPN and CDR2 SVGIG (reference sequence). V was cut by 0 bases and J by 3 bases, with 13 bases left in between. CDR3 amino acids: CAWSVMGPRTDTQYF. The CDR3 DNA is TGTGCCTGGAGTGTAATGGGACCGAGAACAGATACGCAGTATTTT.

V usage is TRBV20-1 and J usage is TRBJ1-1, with D possibly matching TRBD1 (5 bases). This CDR3 comprises 14 residues. Germline V gene sequence: CDR1 DFQATT, CDR2 SNEGSKA (reference sequence). The V end was cut by 0 bases, the J end by 4 bases, with 12 bases between. CDR3 nucleotide sequence: TGCAGTGCTAGAGATCCACAGGTGATCACTGAAGCTTTCTTT. Translation gives CSARDPQVITEAFF.

The V and J genes are TRBV3-1 and TRBJ1-1; D remains unclear. Germline V gene data show CDR1 as LGHDT and CDR2 as YNNKEL (reference sequence). This CDR3 spans 12 amino acids. V dropped 1 base and J dropped 5 bases, with 5 bases sitting between them. CDR3 amino acids: CASSQAPTEAFF. The DNA of the CDR3 is TGTGCCAGCAGCCAAGCTCCAACTGAAGCTTTCTTT.

This CDR3 is CAWSVGLDWSNQPQHF. The CDR3 DNA is TGTGCCTGGAGTGTAGGTTTAGACTGGAGCAATCAGCCCCAGCATTTT. The chain links TRBV30 to TRBJ1-5; D is ambiguous. The CDR3 spans 16 residues. V was clipped by 0 bases and J by 1 base, with 13 bases between them. The germline CDR1 and CDR2 sequences are GTSNPN and SVGIG (reference sequence).

V and J are TRBV20-1 and TRBJ1-1, with 9 nucleotides matching TRBD1. Trimming cost V 0 bases and J 5 bases; bases outside gene matches: 7. Germline V gene sequence: CDR1 DFQATT, CDR2 SNEGSKA (reference sequence). The CDR3 has 15 amino acids. DNA for the CDR3: TGCAGTGCTAGAGAAACGACAGGGGGAAGAACTGAAGCTTTCTTT. This codes for CSARETTGGRTEAFF.

The chain couples TRBV29-1 to TRBJ1-1, with D possibly being TRBD1 (5 bases). The CDR3 sequence is 13 residues long. The germline V and J ends were trimmed by 6 bases and 0 bases, with 11 bases remaining between them. CDR1 and CDR2 from the germline V gene are SQVTM and ANQGSEA. The CDR3 reads CSVRTRMNTEAFF. CDR3 bases: TGCAGCGTCCGGACACGGATGAACACTGAAGCTTTCTTT.

V gene TRBV10-2 combines with J gene TRBJ2-3; 10 bases are a match to TRBD2. The V gene's germline CDR1 is WSHSY and CDR2 SAAADI. CDR3 length: 15 amino acids. Trimming at V came to 7 bases and at J to 2 bases, leaving 6 bases not matched to a gene. The CDR3 is CASKEAGGVTDTQYF. CDR3 sequence (DNA): TGCGCCAGCAAGGAAGCGGGGGGGGTCACAGATACGCAGTATTTT.

The rearrangement uses TRBV29-1 and TRBJ1-2; 7 bases are a match to TRBD1. V dropped 4 bases and J dropped 5; count of bases not matched to a gene: 1. Germline CDR1 is SQVTM and CDR2 is ANQGSEA. CDR3 length: 11 residues. CDR3 sequence: CSVVTGYGYTF. CDR3 nucleotides: TGCAGCGTTGTGACAGGGTATGGCTACACCTTC.

The rearrangement links TRBV6-5 to TRBJ2-3; D is unclear. V was pared by 6 bases and J by 1 base, with 5 bases between. Germline CDR1 and CDR2: MNHEY and SVGAGI. The CDR3 is made up of 12 amino acids. CDR3 coding DNA: TGTGCCAGCAGGGTGGGCACAGATACGCAGTATTTT. Residues: CASRVGTDTQYF.

V usage is TRBV2 and J usage is TRBJ2-1, with a weak D call TRBD1 (5 bases). From germline, CDR1 is SNHLY and CDR2 FYNNEI. Trimming stripped 6 bases from V and 7 bases from J, with 13 bases between. This CDR3 spans 13 amino acids. The CDR3 here is CASSVVRENEQFF. CDR3 DNA sequence: TGTGCCAGCAGCGTCGTCAGGGAAAATGAGCAGTTCTTC.

V gene TRBV6-2 or TRBV6-3 combines with J gene TRBJ1-2, with D perhaps matching TRBD1 (5 bases). CDR1 is MNHEY and CDR2 is SVGEGT in the germline V gene. V lost 1 base and J lost 10, with 10 bases in between. The CDR3 is 12 residues long. CDR3 in DNA: TGTGCCAGCAGTTACTTCGAGGGGCACTACACCTTC. Amino acid sequence: CASSYFEGHYTF.